One and the same sample provided the 27 T cell receptor beta chains below, sequenced in a study of blood T cell repertoires in COVID-19. Only in-frame clones appear in the TCRdb table, and some are missing; sequencing was by immunoSEQ multiplex PCR. This table has under 400,000 clones, 90% appearing once. The sequenced sample was peripheral blood. Receptors were obtained from a young man with active or convalescent COVID-19.

V is TRBV7-9 and J is TRBJ2-2; unclear D gene. Trimming left V 5 bases short and J 7 bases short, with 8 bases between. The germline V gene encodes CDR1 SEHNR and CDR2 FQNEAQ (reference sequence). The length of the CDR3 is 12 residues. Written as DNA, the CDR3 is TGTGCCAGCAGCCTTCGTGTCGGGGAGCTGTTTTTT. Its protein is CASSLRVGELFF.

The chain is built from TRBV24-1 and TRBJ1-2, with 7 bases identical to TRBD1. Germline CDR1 KGHDR, CDR2 SFDVKD. V trimming: 3 bases; J trimming: 5 bases; junction bases outside the gene matches: 14. The CDR3 loop spans 17 amino acids. The CDR3 nucleotides are TGTGCCACCAGTGATCCCCGATCTCAGACAGGGACGTATGGCTACACCTTC. Translating it yields CATSDPRSQTGTYGYTF.

V and J are TRBV11-3 and TRBJ2-2, with 8 bases matching TRBD1. Unmatched junction bases numbered 2, after V lost 5 bases and J lost 0 bases. Germline V gene lookup returns CDR1 SGHNT and CDR2 YENEEA. This CDR3 contains 15 residues. The CDR3 is CASSPGGANTGELFF. CDR3 nucleotide sequence: TGTGCCAGCAGCCCAGGGGGCGCGAACACCGGGGAGCTGTTTTTT.

This rearrangement joins TRBV7-6 to TRBJ1-4; maybe TRBD1 (5 bases). Trimming pared 4 bases from V and 0 bases from J, leaving 9 bases between. Per the germline V gene, CDR1 is SGHVS and CDR2 is FNYEAQ. The CDR3 has 15 amino acids. The DNA for the CDR3 is TGTGCCAGCAGCTCAGACAGAGCAACTAATGAAAAACTGTTTTTT. Protein product: CASSSDRATNEKLFF.

J is TRBJ2-1 and V is TRBV27; TRBD2 is a possible D gene (6 bases). V was cut by 0 bases and J by 4 bases, with 13 bases left in between. Germline V gene data show CDR1 as MNHEY and CDR2 as SMNVEV (reference sequence). The CDR3 covers 16 residues. CDR3 region: CASSLSWDFDYNEQFF. CDR3 nucleotide sequence: TGTGCCAGCAGTTTATCTTGGGACTTTGATTACAATGAGCAGTTCTTC.

J is TRBJ1-1 and V is TRBV11-3, with TRBD1 matching over 8 bases. The CDR3 covers 15 residues. From germline, CDR1 is SGHNT and CDR2 YENEEA. V dropped 4 bases and J dropped 3; count of bases not matched to a gene: 7. This CDR3 reads CASSSRTGPYTEAFF. The CDR3 nucleotides are TGTGCCAGCAGCTCCCGGACAGGGCCCTACACTGAAGCTTTCTTT.

The V call is TRBV5-4, the J call TRBJ2-1, with 10 nucleotides matching TRBD1. Germline-derived CDR1 and CDR2 are SGHNT and YYREEE (reference sequence). V shed 3 bases and J 9 bases; nucleotides not matched to a gene: 9. This CDR3 has 15 amino acids. The CDR3 DNA sequence: TGTGCCAGCAGCTCCGCGGGACAGGGGCCAGGTGAGCAGTTCTTC. As protein: CASSSAGQGPGEQFF. Drawing the rest from reference TRBV5-4 and TRBJ2-1, the complete variable domain is ETGVTQSPTHLIKTRGQQVTLRCSSQSGHNTVSWYQQALGQGPQFIFQYYREEENGRGNFPPRFSGLQFPNYSSELNVNALELDDSALYLCASSSAGQGPGEQFFGPGTRLTVL.

The chain links TRBV7-3 to TRBJ1-6; unclear D gene. V gave up 0 bases and J gave up 0 bases, with 3 bases separating them. The CDR3 totals 15 residues. Germline values: CDR1 SGHTA, CDR2 FQGTGA. As DNA, the CDR3 is TGTGCCAGCAGCTTAACGAGCTCCTATAATTCACCCCTCCACTTT. It codes for CASSLTSSYNSPLHF.

The chain has TRBV6-4 and TRBJ2-2, with D uncertain. CDR3 length: 13 residues. Trimming cost V 6 bases and J 4 bases, with 9 bases left between them. Germline values: CDR1 MRHNA, CDR2 SNTAGT. CDR3: CASSPVTTGELFF. DNA for the CDR3: TGTGCCAGCAGCCCGGTCACCACCGGGGAGCTGTTTTTT.

This chain joins TRBV9 and TRBJ2-3; D possibly corresponds to TRBD1 (5 bases). The CDR3 totals 15 residues. Germline CDR1 SGDLS, CDR2 YYNGEE. V lost 2 bases to trimming and J lost 0 bases, with 10 bases between them. The CDR3 loop reads CASSVQGGSTDTQYF. CDR3 DNA: TGTGCCAGCAGCGTTCAGGGCGGTAGCACAGATACGCAGTATTTT. Filled out from reference TRBV9 and TRBJ2-3, the complete variable domain reads DSGVTQTPKHLITATGQRVTLRCSPRSGDLSVYWYQQSLDQGLQFLIQYYNGEERAKGNILERFSAQQFPDLHSELNLSSLELGDSALYFCASSVQGGSTDTQYFGPGTRLTVL.

The CDR3 nucleotides are TGCGCCAGCACCCGGCGAGTAGCGGGGACCTATACGCAGTATTTT. This gives the protein CASTRRVAGTYTQYF. The chain recombines TRBV4-1 with TRBJ2-3, with TRBD2 matching over 8 bases. V lost 7 bases to trimming and J lost 7 bases; unmatched junction nucleotides: 13. This CDR3 is 15 amino acids long. Germline-derived CDR1 and CDR2 are MGHRA and YSYEKL.

This chain's CDR3 is CASSFLGGDNSPLHF. The CDR3 DNA reads TGCGCCAGCAGCTTCCTAGGAGGGGATAATTCACCCCTCCACTTT. The J gene is TRBJ1-6, the V gene TRBV5-1; tentative D call: TRBD1 (5 bases). Germline V gene lookup returns CDR1 SGHRS and CDR2 YFSETQ. V shed 2 bases and J shed 5 bases, with 11 bases lying between them. This CDR3 has 15 amino acids.

This chain connects TRBV3-1 (or the pseudogene TRBV3-2) to TRBJ1-6; 10 bases map to TRBD1. The length of the CDR3 is 16 residues. CDR1 is LGHDT, CDR2 YNNKEL, per germline (reference sequence). The V and J ends lost 4 bases and 9 bases, in that order; junction bases with no gene match: 9. CDR3 sequence (DNA): TGTGCCAGCAGCCTTGCCCCGGGACAGGGGACTTCACCCCTCCACTTT. Amino acid sequence: CASSLAPGQGTSPLHF.

This chain uses TRBV6-2 or TRBV6-3 with TRBJ2-2, with D perhaps TRBD1 (6 bases). V was cut by 5 bases and J by 4 bases, with 17 bases left in between. This CDR3 has 16 amino acids. Germline V gene data show CDR1 as MNHEY and CDR2 as SVGEGT. This CDR3 reads CASSLTGQRTTGELFF. Here the CDR3 DNA reads TGTGCCAGCAGTCTAACAGGGCAAAGAACCACCGGGGAGCTGTTTTTT.

The genes are TRBV19 and TRBJ2-3, with a tentative D call TRBD2 (6 bases). V was trimmed by 1 base and J by 8 bases, leaving 13 bases between them. Germline assignment: CDR1 LNHDA and CDR2 SQIVND (reference sequence). The CDR3 length is 14 residues. Here the CDR3 DNA reads TGTGCCAGTAGTATAGGACGGACGGGGGTTACGCAGTATTTT. It is translated as CASSIGRTGVTQYF.

The chain combines TRBV6-5 with TRBJ2-5; the D gene is possibly TRBD2 (5 bases). This CDR3 has 13 residues. The germline CDR1 and CDR2 sequences are MNHEY and SVGAGI. The V gene lost 6 bases and the J gene lost 5 bases, with 13 bases spanning the gap. The DNA of the CDR3 is TGTGCCAGCAGCCCGGTAGCGAAGGAGACCCAGTACTTC. Protein product: CASSPVAKETQYF.

The chain employs TRBV18 and TRBJ2-3; D may be TRBD2 (6 bases). The CDR3 totals 13 residues. The V end was cut by 1 base, the J end by 6 bases, with 8 bases between. CDR1 and CDR2 from the germline V gene are KGHSH and LQKENI. CDR3 in amino acids: CASSPQGRDTQYF. The CDR3 DNA follows: TGTGCCAGCTCACCACAAGGGAGGGATACGCAGTATTTT.

This clone was recorded once. V gene TRBV27 combines with J gene TRBJ2-2; a weak D match, TRBD2 (6 bases). Between the trimmed V and J ends, which lost 7 bases and 3 bases, there was a span of 15 bases. The CDR3 totals 15 residues. Germline V gene data show CDR1 as MNHEY and CDR2 as SMNVEV (reference sequence). The CDR3 DNA reads TGTGCCAGCACCCCATTAACGGGGGACACCGGGGAGCTGTTTTTT. Translated: CASTPLTGDTGELFF.

This sequence joins TRBV12-3 or TRBV12-4 and TRBJ1-2, with 7 nucleotides matching TRBD1. Germline trimming cut 5 bases from V and 9 bases from J; bases unmatched to any gene: 9. The CDR3 length is 13 residues. CDR3 sequence (DNA): TGTGCCAGCAGTAATGAGGGGGCTGTTAGCTACACCTTC. Its protein product is CASSNEGAVSYTF.

The chain uses TRBV18 and TRBJ1-2, with no clear D. Trimming removed 3 bases at V and 6 bases at J, with 14 bases between. CDR1 KGHSH and CDR2 LQKENI come from the germline V gene. The CDR3 is 14 amino acids. The DNA of the CDR3 is TGTGCCAGCTCACCGGGCAGGCGGAGGGATGGCTACACCTTC. Translated, it gives CASSPGRRRDGYTF.

This chain joins TRBV5-1 and TRBJ2-3, with TRBD2 as a possible D gene (5 bases). The CDR3 has 14 residues. Trimming removed 4 bases at V and 6 bases at J, with 15 bases between. CDR1 is SGHRS, CDR2 YFSETQ, per germline. The CDR3 nucleotides read TGCGCCAGCAGCCCCGGTGGAGGTTTTGATACGCAGTATTTT. It is translated as CASSPGGGFDTQYF.

J is TRBJ2-3 and V is TRBV28; 10 bases match TRBD2. CDR3 length: 16 amino acids. With V trimmed by 6 bases and J by 9 bases, 15 bases remained unmatched. Germline CDR1 and CDR2: MDHEN and SYDVKM. CDR3 protein: CASSPRLAGEKVTQYF. The CDR3, as DNA: TGTGCCAGCAGCCCAAGGCTAGCGGGAGAGAAAGTCACGCAGTATTTT.

The rearrangement links TRBV6-5 to TRBJ1-1, with a tentative D call TRBD1 (5 bases). V was pared by 0 bases and J by 6 bases, with 14 bases between. The CDR3 spans 15 residues. CDR1 is MNHEY and CDR2 is SVGAGI in the germline V gene. As DNA, the CDR3 is TGTGCCAGCAGTTACTCCCTCCAGGGTTCCGCTGAAGCTTTCTTT. Residues: CASSYSLQGSAEAFF.

This rearrangement joins TRBV18 to TRBJ2-1; the match to TRBD2 covers 10 bases. CDR3 length: 16 residues. J lost 1 base, V lost 5 bases, and 5 bases had no gene match. CDR1 and CDR2 (germline): KGHSH, LQKENI. The CDR3 region is CASSFGLAASYNEQFF. CDR3 nucleotides: TGTGCCAGCTCATTCGGACTAGCGGCTTCCTACAATGAGCAGTTCTTC.

V is TRBV7-7 and J is TRBJ2-1, with TRBD2 identical over 8 bases. Germline CDR1 reads SSHAT; CDR2 reads FNYEAQ (reference sequence). The ends lost 0 bases at V and 0 bases at J; junction bases unmatched: 7. This CDR3 region has 18 residues. Written as DNA, the CDR3 is TGTGCCAGCAGCTTAGCGGCGGGGGGCCAGAGCTCCTACAATGAGCAGTTCTTC. It is translated as CASSLAAGGQSSYNEQFF.

V gene TRBV11-1 combines with J gene TRBJ2-2; D uncertain. The ends were cut back, 4 bases at V and 5 bases at J, with 17 bases in the middle. This CDR3 contains 16 residues. CDR1 and CDR2 (germline): SGHAT, FQDESV (reference sequence). The DNA for the CDR3 is TGTGCCAGCAGCTCCTCCCCAGCGCTGGTGACCGGGGAGCTGTTTTTT. Protein: CASSSSPALVTGELFF.

This clone was seen a handful of times. V usage is TRBV24-1 and J usage is TRBJ2-5; 8 nucleotides agree with TRBD1. This CDR3 is built from 14 residues. The J segment lost 5 bases and the V segment lost 4 bases, leaving 5 bases of the junction unmatched. Germline V lookup: CDR1 KGHDR, CDR2 SFDVKD. CDR3 region: CATSDRGRGETQYF. The CDR3 bases are TGTGCCACCAGTGACAGGGGGCGCGGGGAGACCCAGTACTTC.